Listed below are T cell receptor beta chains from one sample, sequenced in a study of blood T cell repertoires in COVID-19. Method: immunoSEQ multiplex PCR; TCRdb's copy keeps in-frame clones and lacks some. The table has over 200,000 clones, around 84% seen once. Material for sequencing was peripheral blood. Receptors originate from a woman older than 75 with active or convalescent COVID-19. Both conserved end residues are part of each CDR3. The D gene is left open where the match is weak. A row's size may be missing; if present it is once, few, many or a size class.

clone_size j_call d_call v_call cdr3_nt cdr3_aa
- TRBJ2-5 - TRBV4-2 TGTGCCAGCAGCCAAGATCTTAACAGCCGCCAAGAGACCCAGTACTTC CASSQDLNSRQETQYF
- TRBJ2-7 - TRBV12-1 - CASSFARGTGPYEQYF
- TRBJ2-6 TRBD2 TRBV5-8 TGTGCCAGCAGCTTGGGGGGGGGCTCTGGGGCCAACGTCCTGACTTTC CASSLGGGSGANVLTF
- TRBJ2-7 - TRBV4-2 TGTGCCAGCAGGACTATCAAATCCTACGAGCAGTACTTC CASRTIKSYEQYF
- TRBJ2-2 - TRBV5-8 TGTGCCAGCACCGCTCCTGGAGGGCCTTATACCGGGGAGCTGTTTTTT CASTAPGGPYTGELFF
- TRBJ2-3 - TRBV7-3 TGTGCCAGCAGCTTAACGATAGGGGAAGATACGCAGTATTTT CASSLTIGEDTQYF
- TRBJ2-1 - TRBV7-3 TGTGCCAGCAGCTTAGGCCCCTGGAATGAGCAGTTCTTC CASSLGPWNEQFF
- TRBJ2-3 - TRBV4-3 TGCGCCAGCAGCCAAGGAGGGGGAGCAGATACGCAGTATTTT CASSQGGGADTQYF
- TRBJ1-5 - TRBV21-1 TGTGCCAGCAGCAAAGAATTCGCGGGGAATAGCAATCAGCCCCAGCATTTT CASSKEFAGNSNQPQHF
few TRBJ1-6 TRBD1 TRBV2 TGTGCCAGCAGTGATCTGCAGGGGGGAAATTCACCCCTCCACTTT CASSDLQGGNSPLHF
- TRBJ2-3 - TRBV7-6 TGTGCCAGCAGCTTAGATCCAGGCACAGATACGCAGTATTTT CASSLDPGTDTQYF
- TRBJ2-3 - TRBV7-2 TGTGCCAGCAGCTTCACGCAAGAGGATACAGATACGCAGTATTTT CASSFTQEDTDTQYF
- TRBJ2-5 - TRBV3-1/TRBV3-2 TGTGCCAGCAGCCCAAACCCTATGGGGGCCCAAGAGACCCAGTACTTC CASSPNPMGAQETQYF
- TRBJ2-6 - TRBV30 TGTGCCTGGAGTGTTCGACAGGCCTCTGGGGCCAACGTCCTGACTTTC CAWSVRQASGANVLTF
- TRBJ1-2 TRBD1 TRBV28 TGTGCCAGCACCTATGTAATAGGGGGCGCCTATGGCTACACCTTC CASTYVIGGAYGYTF
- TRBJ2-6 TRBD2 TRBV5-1 TGCGCCAGCAGCTCGACTAGCGGGAGTGGTGGGGCCAACGTCCTGACTTTC CASSSTSGSGGANVLTF
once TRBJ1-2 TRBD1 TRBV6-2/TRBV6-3 TGTGCCAGCAGCAAGACAGGGGGAGGCGTAGTTCGCTACACCTTC CASSKTGGGVVRYTF
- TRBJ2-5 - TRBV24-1 TGTGCCACCAGTGACCCGACGACTCCTTTAGTGGAGACCCAGTACTTC CATSDPTTPLVETQYF
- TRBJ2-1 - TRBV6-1 TGTGCCAGCAGTGAAACACCAGGGGCCGCCTACAATGAGCAGTTCTTC CASSETPGAAYNEQFF
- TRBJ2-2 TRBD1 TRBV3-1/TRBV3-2 TGTGCCAGCAGACCCGACAGGGACACCGGGGAGCTGTTTTTT CASRPDRDTGELFF
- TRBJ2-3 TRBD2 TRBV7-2 TGTGCCAGCAGCTTAGTGGGCGGGGGGCGCACAGATACGCAGTATTTT CASSLVGGGRTDTQYF
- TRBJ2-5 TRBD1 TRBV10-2 TGCGCCAGCAGGACAGGGGACCAAGAGACCCAGTACTTC CASRTGDQETQYF
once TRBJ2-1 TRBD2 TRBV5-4 TGTGCCAGCAGCCCTGACGGGCGGGGGGGCAATGAGCAGTTCTTC CASSPDGRGGNEQFF
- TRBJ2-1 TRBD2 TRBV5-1 TGCGCCAGCAGCTTGGCGGCTAGCGGGGGCAATGAGCAGTTCTTC CASSLAASGGNEQFF
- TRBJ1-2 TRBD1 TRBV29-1 TGCAGCGCGTACACAGGGGATAACTATGGCTACACCTTC CSAYTGDNYGYTF
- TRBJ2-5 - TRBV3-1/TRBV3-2 TGTGCCAGCAGCCCCCCCTCGGGGGAGACCCAGTACTTC CASSPPSGETQYF
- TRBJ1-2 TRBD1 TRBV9 TGTGCCAGCAGCTACGGAGCCAGGGACAGGGGAGACTATGGCTACACCTTC CASSYGARDRGDYGYTF
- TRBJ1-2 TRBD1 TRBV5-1 TGCGCCAGCAGCCAGTCGGGACAGGGAGGAAACTATGGCTACACCTTC CASSQSGQGGNYGYTF
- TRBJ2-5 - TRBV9 TGTGCCAGCAGCATAGGGGGGGAGTCGGGCGGGACCCAGTACTTC CASSIGGESGGTQYF
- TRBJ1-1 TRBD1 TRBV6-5 TGTGCCAGCAGTCAACGACAGGGTTCTGAAGCTTTCTTT CASSQRQGSEAFF
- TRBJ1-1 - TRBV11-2 TGTGCCAGCAGCTCGGGGGGGAAATGGGCTGAAGCTTTCTTT CASSSGGKWAEAFF
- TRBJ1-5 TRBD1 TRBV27 TGTGCCAGCAGTAGGACAGGGGATCATCAGCCCCAGCATTTT CASSRTGDHQPQHF
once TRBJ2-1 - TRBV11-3 TGTGCCAGCAGCCTAACGGGACTGGGACTCAATGAGCAGTTCTTC CASSLTGLGLNEQFF